Below, 27 T cell receptor beta chains from the same sample are listed, as sequenced in a study of blood T cells in healthy people across ages. The second PCR ran roughly 6 to 11 cycles with a sample-barcoded 5' primer and J-beta primers. Each CDR3 protein gets one entry after TCRdb re-called the 5' RACE reads with MiXCR. Of roughly 1,100,000 distinct CDR3 sequences in the sample, approximately 25% are singletons; the top ten hold about 0.72%. These data were also reused for a study on T cells of mothers and their children.

The sequencing input was blood. The receptors come from a girl aged 2 to 10 in good health.

This sequence joins TRBV12-3 or TRBV12-4 and TRBJ2-4; D is ambiguous. CDR3 size: 16 residues. V gave up 3 bases and J gave up 5 bases, with 17 bases separating them. CDR3 bases: TGTGCCAGCAGTTTTCTCTCGGGCTCAAGGGAAAACATTCAGTACTTC. Protein sequence: CASSFLSGSRENIQYF.

This chain connects TRBV28 to TRBJ1-3; possible D gene TRBD1, 6 bases. The CDR3 extends over 15 amino acids. In germline, CDR1 is MDHEN, CDR2 SYDVKM. The V and J ends lost 5 bases and 4 bases respectively, with 15 bases between them. CDR3 nucleotide sequence: TGTGCCAGCAGTCGCACAGGGATCTGGGGAAACACCATATATTTT. Translating gives CASSRTGIWGNTIYF.

The rearrangement uses TRBV5-1 and TRBJ1-5, with 8 nucleotides matching TRBD1. Germline V gene lookup returns CDR1 SGHRS and CDR2 YFSETQ. The CDR3 is made up of 15 amino acids. J lost 2 bases, V lost 3 bases, and 4 bases had no gene match. CDR3 sequence: CASSSDRARNQPQHF. Written as DNA, the CDR3 is TGCGCCAGCAGCTCGGACAGGGCTCGCAATCAGCCCCAGCATTTT. Supplemented by reference TRBV5-1 and TRBJ1-5, the full variable domain reads KAGVTQTPRYLIKTRGQQVTLSCSPISGHRSVSWYQQTPGQGLQFLFEYFSETQRNKGNFPGRFSGRQFSNSRSEMNVSTLELGDSALYLCASSSDRARNQPQHFGDGTRLSIL.

This clonotype was counted a few times. The rearrangement links TRBV5-1 to TRBJ2-7; 12 nucleotides align to TRBD2. J was trimmed by 7 bases and V by 2 bases; bases with no gene match: 7. Germline V lookup: CDR1 SGHRS, CDR2 YFSETQ. The CDR3 loop spans 15 amino acids. The DNA of the CDR3 is TGCGCCAGCAGCTTTCGGACTAGCGGGATCTCGGAGCAGTACTTC. This gives the protein CASSFRTSGISEQYF.

This clonotype was found a few times. The V gene is TRBV14, the J gene TRBJ1-2; D is unclear. The CDR3 has 12 residues. The V and J ends lost 1 base and 9 bases respectively, with 9 bases between them. Germline V gene data show CDR1 as SGHDN and CDR2 as FVKESK. Here the CDR3 DNA reads TGTGCCAGCAGCCAAGCCGGGCCGAGCTACACCTTC. Encoded protein: CASSQAGPSYTF.

The chain is built from TRBV9 and TRBJ1-1; D uncertain. With 4 bases removed from V and 3 bases from J, the gap between germline ends came to 10 bases. Germline V gene sequence: CDR1 SGDLS, CDR2 YYNGEE. CDR3 size: 13 residues. The CDR3 DNA sequence: TGTGCCAGCAGCTCACCGGCGGACACTGAAGCTTTCTTT. Translation gives CASSSPADTEAFF.

The V and J genes are TRBV2 and TRBJ2-2; D is uncertain. Germline CDR1 and CDR2: SNHLY and FYNNEI. The V gene lost 7 bases and the J gene lost 0 bases, with 9 bases spanning the gap. The CDR3 spans 14 residues. The CDR3 sequence is CASIGLPNTGELFF. The CDR3 region has the DNA TGTGCCAGCATAGGGTTACCGAACACCGGGGAGCTGTTTTTT.

The chain carries TRBV7-2 and TRBJ2-3, with 12 bases fitting TRBD2. V was pared by 1 base and J by 5 bases, with 4 bases of the junction left unmatched. The CDR3 runs 16 residues. Per the germline V gene, CDR1 is SGHTA and CDR2 is FQGNSA. The CDR3 spells CASSLVLGLAGDTQYF. CDR3 nucleotides: TGTGCCAGCAGCTTAGTTTTGGGACTAGCGGGAGATACGCAGTATTTT.

The genes are TRBV3-1 and TRBJ2-5, with D possibly being TRBD2 (5 bases). V was shortened by 0 bases and J by 4 bases, with 12 bases between the two germline ends. The CDR3 is 15 amino acids. Looked up from germline, CDR1 is LGHDT and CDR2 is YNNKEL (reference sequence). The CDR3 loop is CASSQEGSPSETQYF. The CDR3 DNA reads TGTGCCAGCAGCCAAGAGGGGAGCCCCTCAGAGACCCAGTACTTC.

The chain recombines TRBV5-1 with TRBJ2-1; 9 nucleotides line up with TRBD1. V lost 6 bases to trimming and J lost 9 bases; unmatched junction nucleotides: 4. The CDR3 runs 12 residues. CDR1 and CDR2 from the germline V gene are SGHRS and YFSETQ. In nucleotides, the CDR3 is TGCGCCAGCAAGGGACAGGGTGCTGAGCAGTTCTTC. Translated, it gives CASKGQGAEQFF.

The chain uses TRBV5-1 and TRBJ1-1; 12 bases map to TRBD1. The CDR3 spans 14 residues. CDR1 and CDR2 (germline): SGHRS, YFSETQ. V gave up 7 bases and J gave up 4 bases; unmatched junction bases: 5. CDR3: CASALGQGATEAFF. In DNA form, the CDR3 reads TGCGCCAGCGCCCTGGGACAGGGGGCCACTGAAGCTTTCTTT.

This clonotype has a handful of counts. V and J are TRBV20-1 and TRBJ1-1; D not certain. This CDR3 region has 12 residues. In germline, CDR1 is DFQATT, CDR2 SNEGSKA (reference sequence). V lost 2 bases and J 3 bases, leaving 7 bases between the germline ends. CDR3 residues: CSARKSDTEAFF. The CDR3 region has the DNA TGCAGTGCTAGAAAAAGCGACACTGAAGCTTTCTTT.

The chain joins TRBV29-1 to TRBJ2-5; possibly TRBD1 for D (6 bases). Germline loops: CDR1 SQVTM, CDR2 ANQGSEA. V lost 4 bases and J 4 bases, leaving 22 bases between the germline ends. The CDR3 is 16 amino acids. The CDR3 loop reads CSVAKTGGRVGETQYF. CDR3 nucleotides: TGCAGCGTTGCCAAGACAGGAGGAAGGGTCGGAGAGACCCAGTACTTC.

V usage is TRBV12-3 or TRBV12-4 and J usage is TRBJ2-3; D may be TRBD2 (6 bases). This CDR3 region has 15 residues. V was shortened by 3 bases and J by 2 bases, with 12 bases between the two germline ends. CDR3 sequence reads: CASSLNRGTTDTQYF. In DNA, the CDR3 is TGTGCCAGCAGTTTGAATCGGGGGACCACAGATACGCAGTATTTT.

The V and J genes are TRBV7-9 and TRBJ1-4, with 9 nucleotides matching TRBD1. The CDR3 spans 16 residues. Germline assignment: CDR1 SEHNR and CDR2 FQNEAQ (reference sequence). The V and J ends lost 1 base and 7 bases, in that order; junction bases with no gene match: 7. The CDR3 region is CASSLDRGTGPEKLFF. The CDR3 region has the DNA TGTGCCAGCAGCTTAGATCGTGGGACAGGGCCTGAAAAACTGTTTTTT.

CDR3 sequence (DNA): TGTGCCAGCAGCTTAAGAACGACAGGGGCGGACGAGCAGTACTTC. Its protein is CASSLRTTGADEQYF. This chain joins TRBV7-2 and TRBJ2-7, with TRBD1 matching over 8 bases. The ends lost 2 bases at V and 5 bases at J; junction bases unmatched: 8. This CDR3 spans 15 amino acids. CDR1 and CDR2 from the germline V gene are SGHTA and FQGNSA.

The V call is TRBV6-6, the J call TRBJ2-3; D is unclear. CDR1 and CDR2 (germline): MNHNY, SVGAGI (reference sequence). CDR3 length: 14 amino acids. With 5 bases removed from V and 0 bases from J, the gap between germline ends came to 9 bases. The CDR3 sequence: CASSIATSTDTQYF. In DNA, the CDR3 is TGTGCCAGCAGTATAGCAACTAGCACAGATACGCAGTATTTT.

This clonotype was counted between two and nine times. This rearrangement joins TRBV12-3 or TRBV12-4 to TRBJ2-7; 9 nucleotides match TRBD1. With V trimmed by 6 bases and J by 6 bases, 6 bases remained unmatched. The CDR3 covers 13 residues. CDR3 DNA sequence: TGTGCCAGCAGCGACAGGGGGAGAAGCGAGCAGTACTTC. This sequence encodes CASSDRGRSEQYF.

The chain couples TRBV6-5 to TRBJ1-1; TRBD1 might be the D (6 bases). V was pared by 6 bases and J by 4 bases, with 15 bases between. The CDR3 contains 14 residues. Germline CDR1 is MNHEY and CDR2 is SVGAGI. CDR3 nucleotide sequence: TGTGCCAGCAGCCTCCTCCAGGGGTTCACTGAAGCTTTCTTT. Translating gives CASSLLQGFTEAFF.

The chain couples TRBV5-1 to TRBJ2-5, with TRBD2 matching 11 bases. CDR1 is SGHRS, CDR2 YFSETQ, per germline. The CDR3 extends over 16 amino acids. With 6 bases clipped from V and 0 bases from J, the junction kept 7 bases outside the gene matches. CDR3 in amino acids: CASTTALAGDQETQYF. For the CDR3, the DNA is TGCGCCAGCACCACAGCACTAGCGGGGGACCAAGAGACCCAGTACTTC.

This clonotype was detected only a few times. V and J are TRBV4-1 and TRBJ1-1, with unresolved D. Germline V gene data show CDR1 as MGHRA and CDR2 as YSYEKL. The CDR3 consists of 13 residues. V was clipped by 3 bases and J by 3 bases, with 8 bases between them. The CDR3 here is CASSHKTDTEAFF. As DNA, the CDR3 is TGCGCCAGCAGCCATAAAACTGACACTGAAGCTTTCTTT.

The gene calls are TRBV12-3 or TRBV12-4 and TRBJ2-7; 9 bases are shared with TRBD1. J lost 5 bases, V lost 8 bases, and 7 bases had no gene match. The CDR3 runs 13 residues. CDR3 protein: CASHRTGVHEQYF. Here the CDR3 DNA reads TGTGCCAGCCACAGGACAGGGGTTCACGAGCAGTACTTC.

This rearrangement joins TRBV7-2 to TRBJ2-1; no clear D. Germline V gives CDR1 SGHTA, CDR2 FQGNSA. V was shortened by 5 bases and J by 5 bases, with 10 bases between the two germline ends. This CDR3 has 13 residues. The CDR3 sequence: CASSPRTNNEQFF. DNA of the CDR3: TGTGCCAGCAGCCCTCGGACCAACAATGAGCAGTTCTTC. The variable domain in full, completed from reference TRBV7-2 and TRBJ2-1, reads GAGVSQSPSNKVTEKGKDVELRCDPISGHTALYWYRQSLGQGLEFLIYFQGNSAPDKSGLPSDRFSAERTGGSVSTLTIQRTQQEDSAVYLCASSPRTNNEQFFGPGTRLTVL.

The CDR3 region is CASSQETIWGLETQYF. CDR3 DNA: TGTGCCAGCAGCCAAGAGACGATTTGGGGGTTAGAGACCCAGTACTTC. The rearrangement links TRBV3-1 to TRBJ2-5, with D perhaps given as TRBD1 or TRBD2 (5 bases each). The CDR3 runs to 16 residues. V lost 0 bases and J lost 4, with 15 bases in between. The V gene's germline CDR1 is LGHDT and CDR2 YNNKEL (reference sequence).

This clonotype was seen more than once but under ten times. This sequence joins TRBV7-9 and TRBJ2-7; 7 bases map to TRBD2. This CDR3 comprises 16 residues. Trimming took 5 bases from V and 0 from J; bases not matched to a gene: 10. CDR1 is SEHNR and CDR2 is FQNEAQ in the germline V gene (reference sequence). The CDR3 region is CASSPKLAFLSYEQYF. As DNA, the CDR3 is TGTGCCAGCAGCCCCAAACTAGCGTTCCTCTCCTACGAGCAGTACTTC.

This clonotype has more than one count but fewer than ten. The V call is TRBV4-3, the J call TRBJ1-6; no firm D call. V was clipped by 0 bases and J by 0 bases, with 9 bases between them. The CDR3 loop spans 17 amino acids. CDR1 LGHNA and CDR2 YSLEER come from the germline V gene. CDR3 residues: CASSQESPGSYNSPLHF. CDR3 nucleotide sequence: TGCGCCAGCAGCCAAGAGAGCCCGGGCTCCTATAATTCACCCCTCCACTTT.

The rearrangement uses TRBV27 and TRBJ1-2; D is uncertain. Trimming removed 6 bases at V and 8 bases at J, with 16 bases between. CDR1 and CDR2 from the germline V gene are MNHEY and SMNVEV (reference sequence). This CDR3 region has 13 residues. This CDR3 reads CASRGPIMTGYTF. As DNA, the CDR3 is TGTGCCAGCAGAGGACCGATTATGACGGGCTACACCTTC.